This TCR beta chain was profiled in a study of cytomegalovirus exposure and HLA in healthy donors. Study background: Some 85 million unique TCRs, all from HLA-typed donors, were included in an early release of the data.

Germline CDR1 reads SGDLS; CDR2 reads YYNGEE. This CDR3 comprises 15 residues. V dropped 6 bases and J dropped 3 bases, with 17 bases sitting between them. The count of this clone is one. With 60 Vbeta and 13 Jbeta primers, the PCR was carried out. Using immunoSEQ multiplex PCR, the repertoire was profiled, and TCRdb retains in-frame clones only, with some absent. The sample has 120,000 or so clones; approximately 72% are singletons. The sample was PBMCs. This clonotype originated in a woman aged 45-60 years in good health and CMV-seropositive. V is TRBV9 and J is TRBJ2-3; a possible D gene is TRBD2 (7 bases). The CDR3 nucleotides read TGTGCCAGCACAAAAACGGGGGGCATTACAGATACGCAGTATTTT. This gives the protein CASTKTGGITDTQYF.